These T cell receptor beta chains were read from a single sample in a study of blood T cell repertoires in COVID-19. Sequencing used immunoSEQ multiplex PCR; TCRdb keeps in-frame clones, though not all of them. The repertoire has around 140,000 clones, less than 85% of them found once; the top ten carry about 18%. The specimen was peripheral blood. Receptor source: a woman over 75 with acute or convalescent COVID-19. Both conserved end residues are part of each CDR3. A D gene is named only where the DNA matches it firmly. Clone size is not always given. Where it is, it says once, few, many or a class for expanded clones.

J: TRBJ1-4
size: .
D: TRBD1
V: TRBV18
DNA: TGTGCCAGCTCATCCGGGACAGGAGGGGGAAAACTGTTTTTT
CDR3: CASSSGTGGGKLFF

J: TRBJ2-7
size: .
D: TRBD1
V: TRBV7-8
DNA: TGTGCCAGCAGCACGGGACAGGGGCTTTGGGATAGGAGGGTCTACGAGCAGTACTTC
CDR3: CASSTGQGLWDRRVYEQYF

J: TRBJ2-3
size: few
D: .
V: TRBV7-9
DNA: TGTGCCAGCAGCCTTCAGGGTACGCAGTATTTT
CDR3: CASSLQGTQYF

J: TRBJ1-2
size: .
D: TRBD1
V: TRBV3-1/TRBV3-2
DNA: TGTGCCAGCAGCCAAGCTGGCTCAGGGGGGAATGGCTACACCTTC
CDR3: CASSQAGSGGNGYTF

J: TRBJ1-3
size: .
D: TRBD1
V: TRBV10-2
DNA: TGCGCCAGCAGTCAGGACAGGGCCCGCTCTGGAAACACCATATATTTT
CDR3: CASSQDRARSGNTIYF

J: TRBJ2-1
size: .
D: TRBD2
V: TRBV18
DNA: TGTGCCAGCTCACTTAATAGCGGGAGTTCCGCGAATGAGCAGTTCTTC
CDR3: CASSLNSGSSANEQFF

J: TRBJ2-4
size: few
D: .
V: TRBV10-2
DNA: TGCGCCAGCAGTGAATCGATGGGGGGTTATGGAGCCAAAAACATTCAGTACTTC
CDR3: CASSESMGGYGAKNIQYF

J: TRBJ2-1
size: .
D: TRBD2
V: TRBV5-1
DNA: TGCGCCAGCAGCTTAGGGACTAGCGGGAGGGCCAATGAGCAGTTCTTC
CDR3: CASSLGTSGRANEQFF

J: TRBJ1-2
size: once
D: .
V: TRBV5-1
DNA: TGCGCCAGCAGCCCGGACACCTATGGCTACACCTTC
CDR3: CASSPDTYGYTF

J: TRBJ1-3
size: .
D: .
V: TRBV6-5
DNA: TGTGCCAGCAGTTACGGGTTCCAGGGTTCGGGAAACACCATATATTTT
CDR3: CASSYGFQGSGNTIYF

J: TRBJ1-2
size: .
D: .
V: TRBV16
DNA: TGTGCCAGCAGCCAATCGCCGGGCTATGGCTACACCTTC
CDR3: CASSQSPGYGYTF

J: TRBJ1-4
size: .
D: TRBD1
V: TRBV7-2
DNA: TGTGCCAGCAGCCAGAGGACAGGGAATGAAAAACTGTTTTTT
CDR3: CASSQRTGNEKLFF

J: TRBJ1-2
size: .
D: .
V: TRBV29-1
DNA: TGCAGCGTTGAAGATCTATCTTCGGCGGACTATGGCTACACCTTC
CDR3: CSVEDLSSADYGYTF

J: TRBJ1-4
size: .
D: .
V: TRBV7-9
DNA: TGTGCCAGCAGCCGTGAGGGAAATAATGAAAAACTGTTTTTT
CDR3: CASSREGNNEKLFF

J: TRBJ2-7
size: .
D: TRBD1
V: TRBV25-1
DNA: TGTGCCAGCAGTGAATCCGGGACAGGGCACAACGAGCAGTACTTC
CDR3: CASSESGTGHNEQYF

J: TRBJ2-3
size: .
D: .
V: TRBV6-5
DNA: TGTGCCAGCAGGGACAGAAGGGGAGGCACAGATACGCAGTATTTT
CDR3: CASRDRRGGTDTQYF

J: TRBJ2-2
size: .
D: .
V: TRBV4-3
DNA: TGCGCCAGCAGCCAAGGGGCAGGGGGAGGTACCGGGGAGCTGTTTTTT
CDR3: CASSQGAGGGTGELFF

J: TRBJ1-2
size: .
D: .
V: TRBV18
DNA: TGTGCCAGCTCACAATTACAGGGCTACACCTTC
CDR3: CASSQLQGYTF

J: TRBJ2-7
size: .
D: .
V: TRBV2
DNA: TGTGCCAGCACTACAGGCCCTTCCTACGAGCAGTACTTC
CDR3: CASTTGPSYEQYF

J: TRBJ1-2
size: .
D: TRBD1
V: TRBV9
DNA: TGTGCCAGCAGGGGACAGGGAGGAGGGTATGGCTACACCTTC
CDR3: CASRGQGGGYGYTF

J: TRBJ1-5
size: .
D: TRBD1
V: TRBV7-2
DNA: TGTGCCAGCAGCTTAGGTCGGCCAGGGGGATATCAGCCCCAGCATTTT
CDR3: CASSLGRPGGYQPQHF

J: TRBJ1-3
size: .
D: TRBD1
V: TRBV9
DNA: TGTGCCAGCAGCGTAGGAGGGACAGGCCAGAGAAACACCATATATTTT
CDR3: CASSVGGTGQRNTIYF

J: TRBJ2-1
size: .
D: .
V: TRBV9
DNA: TGTGCCAGCAGCAAACAGGGAGTTGAGCAGTTCTTC
CDR3: CASSKQGVEQFF

J: TRBJ2-7
size: few
D: TRBD1
V: TRBV7-6
DNA: TGTGCCAGCAGCGACGGGGTAGGGGCAGGGGGTTACGAGCAGTACTTC
CDR3: CASSDGVGAGGYEQYF

J: TRBJ2-1
size: .
D: TRBD1
V: TRBV24-1
DNA: TGTGCCACCAGTGAAGCCGGGACAGGGGGCAATGAGCAGTTCTTC
CDR3: CATSEAGTGGNEQFF

J: TRBJ1-2
size: .
D: TRBD1
V: TRBV5-6
DNA: TGTGCCAGCAGCTGGGTTGGACAGGGAGTTAACTATGGCTACACCTTC
CDR3: CASSWVGQGVNYGYTF

J: TRBJ1-2
size: .
D: TRBD1
V: TRBV7-2
DNA: TGTGCCAGCAGCTTAGTAACAGGGGGGCTCCTAACCTATGGCTACACCTTC
CDR3: CASSLVTGGLLTYGYTF

J: TRBJ2-1
size: .
D: .
V: TRBV10-1
DNA: TGCGCCAGCTCCGTCAGAGGGATCGAGTACAATGAGCAGTTCTTC
CDR3: CASSVRGIEYNEQFF

J: TRBJ2-3
size: .
D: TRBD1
V: TRBV5-1
DNA: TGCGCCAGCAGGCCACTGGACAGGGGCCCAGATACGCAGTATTTT
CDR3: CASRPLDRGPDTQYF

J: TRBJ2-3
size: .
D: TRBD2
V: TRBV29-1
DNA: TGCAGCGTTGAGACTAGCGGGGGGACAGATACGCAGTATTTT
CDR3: CSVETSGGTDTQYF

J: TRBJ2-7
size: .
D: TRBD1
V: TRBV29-1
DNA: TGCAGCGCCCGTGGGACAGGACTTACGGACGAGCAGTACTTC
CDR3: CSARGTGLTDEQYF

J: TRBJ1-2
size: .
D: TRBD1
V: TRBV7-8
DNA: TGTGCCAGCAGCTTAGGTCAGGGGGGCTATGGCTACACCTTC
CDR3: CASSLGQGGYGYTF

J: TRBJ2-7
size: few
D: TRBD2
V: TRBV27
DNA: TGTGCCAGCAGTTTTAAAAGCGGGAGACCCTACGAGCAGTACTTC
CDR3: CASSFKSGRPYEQYF

J: TRBJ2-1
size: .
D: .
V: TRBV6-5
DNA: TGTGCCAGCAGACTCTATGGTCAGGGTTACAATGAGCAGTTCTTC
CDR3: CASRLYGQGYNEQFF

J: TRBJ1-2
size: .
D: .
V: TRBV25-1
DNA: TGTGCCAGCAGTCTCGCAGGGCCGGGCTATGGCTACACCTTC
CDR3: CASSLAGPGYGYTF

J: TRBJ1-5
size: .
D: .
V: TRBV5-1
DNA: TGCGCCAGCAGATCTTCCGGGACACCGTGCAATCAGCCCCAGCATTTT
CDR3: CASRSSGTPCNQPQHF

J: TRBJ1-1
size: .
D: TRBD1
V: TRBV10-1
DNA: TGCGCCAGCAGCGAACGGACAGGGCGGTCTGAAGCTTTCTTT
CDR3: CASSERTGRSEAFF

J: TRBJ1-2
size: few
D: TRBD1
V: TRBV7-6
DNA: TGTGCCAGCAGCCAGGGGACAGGGGGAGCTAACTATGGCTACACCTTC
CDR3: CASSQGTGGANYGYTF

J: TRBJ2-7
size: once
D: TRBD1
V: TRBV7-9
DNA: TGTGCCAGCAGCTCCGGGACAGGGGGCTACGAGCAGTACTTC
CDR3: CASSSGTGGYEQYF

J: TRBJ1-2
size: .
D: TRBD1
V: TRBV6-6
DNA: TGTGCCAGCAGTCCTCGACTAGTGAGGGAGGGACAGGGTAAGGTACAAGGCTACACCTTC
CDR3: CASSPRLVREGQGKVQGYTF

J: TRBJ1-1
size: .
D: .
V: TRBV19
DNA: TGTGCCAGTAGTGTGACAGGACACACTGAAGCTTTCTTT
CDR3: CASSVTGHTEAFF

J: TRBJ1-2
size: .
D: TRBD1
V: TRBV7-2
DNA: TGTGCCAGCAGCTTAGCGCCTCGACAGGGGAATGGCTACACCTTC
CDR3: CASSLAPRQGNGYTF